The following is a TCR beta chain sequence with its context. Symptom resolution, clearance, or two negative PCRs marked donors in Cohort 3 as recovered. V lost 6 bases to trimming and J lost 0 bases, with 8 bases between them. Germline CDR1 is MNHEY and CDR2 is SMNVEV (reference sequence). The CDR3 consists of 13 residues. This sample stems from a study of blood T cell repertoires in COVID-19. Study context: T cells, B-cell-depleted T cells, or PBMCs supplied cDNA or gDNA.

Libraries were prepared by immunoSEQ multiplex PCR; TCRdb keeps only in-frame clonotypes and omits some of them. Of over 200,000 clones in the sample, about 80% are singletons; the top ten hold approximately 1.8%. The rearrangement joins TRBV27 to TRBJ1-1; D might be TRBD1 (6 bases). The receptor was derived from a man in his 60s who had recovered from COVID-19. The sequenced sample consisted of PBMCs or T cells enriched from blood (not recorded which). The CDR3: CASRRTVNTEAFF. The CDR3 nucleotides are TGTGCCAGCAGAAGGACAGTGAACACTGAAGCTTTCTTT.